This entry lists 2 T cell receptor beta chains sequenced from one sample in a study of cytomegalovirus exposure and HLA in healthy donors. The primer mix had 60 Vbeta and 13 Jbeta primers. Generated by immunoSEQ multiplex PCR, the TCRdb table keeps only in-frame clones and is missing some. In the table there are about 200,000 clones, approximately 80% of which are singletons. Sequencing was carried out using PBMCs. The receptors derive from a woman under 40 in good health and CMV-seronegative.

V is TRBV9 and J is TRBJ1-2; 8 bases are a match to TRBD1. V lost 3 bases, J lost 4 bases, and 8 bases stayed unmatched. CDR3 size: 15 residues. Germline CDR1 and CDR2: SGDLS and YYNGEE. CDR3 nucleotides: TGTGCCAGCAGCGCTCGGGACAGGACCTTCTATGGCTACACCTTC. This gives the protein CASSARDRTFYGYTF. The complete variable domain, with remaining parts taken from reference TRBV9 and TRBJ1-2, reads DSGVTQTPKHLITATGQRVTLRCSPRSGDLSVYWYQQSLDQGLQFLIQYYNGEERAKGNILERFSAQQFPDLHSELNLSSLELGDSALYFCASSARDRTFYGYTFGSGTRLTVV.

A few counts support this clone. This chain uses TRBV7-9 with TRBJ2-3; TRBD1 agrees at 9 bases. Trimming took 4 bases from V and 3 from J; bases not matched to a gene: 5. The CDR3 is 15 residues long. Germline values: CDR1 SEHNR, CDR2 FQNEAQ (reference sequence). CDR3 amino acids: CASSSIGQGTDTQYF. DNA for the CDR3: TGTGCCAGCAGCTCTATCGGACAGGGGACAGATACGCAGTATTTT.